Below, 6 T cell receptor beta chains from the same sample are listed, as sequenced in a study of shared clonotypes between healthy human individuals. Here immunoSEQ multiplex PCR was the method, and the copy in TCRdb shows in-frame clones only, minus some. Of some 650,000 clones in the sample, 97% are singletons; the top ten hold around 0.057%. Sequenced input: naive CD4+ T cells sorted from blood. Subset reported: CD45RA+ positively selected. These receptors came from a woman under 40 in good health.

The chain employs TRBV28 and TRBJ1-2, with D uncertain. Germline values: CDR1 MDHEN, CDR2 SYDVKM. V lost 1 base to trimming and J lost 4 bases, with 10 bases between them. The CDR3 is 14 residues long. DNA for the CDR3: TGTGCCAGCAGTTTATCTGGTTACACCTATGGCTACACCTTC. Protein sequence: CASSLSGYTYGYTF.

The gene calls are TRBV6-4 and TRBJ2-1; 13 bases line up with TRBD2. The trim removed 0 bases at V and 15 bases at J, leaving 14 bases unmatched. The CDR3 runs 17 residues. Germline lookup yields CDR1 MRHNA and CDR2 SNTAGT. CDR3 region: CASSDSPFGLAGDRLFF. The CDR3 DNA reads TGTGCCAGCAGTGACTCACCATTTGGACTAGCGGGAGACCGTCTGTTCTTC.

V usage is TRBV6-1 and J usage is TRBJ1-1, with D possibly being TRBD1 (5 bases). V lost 8 bases and J 2 bases, leaving 18 bases between the germline ends. In germline, CDR1 is MNHNS, CDR2 SASEGT. CDR3 length: 15 residues. CDR3 in DNA: TGTGCCAGCCCACGCGGCCAGGGTAGAAACACTGAAGCTTTCTTT. Translation gives CASPRGQGRNTEAFF.

This chain uses TRBV7-2 with TRBJ2-3, with D uncertain. The V gene's germline CDR1 is SGHTA and CDR2 FQGNSA. CDR3 length: 13 residues. The V end lost 5 bases, the J end lost 6 bases, and 12 bases lay between the germline ends. CDR3 protein: CASSPMAPDTQYF. For the CDR3, the DNA is TGTGCCAGCAGCCCCATGGCGCCCGATACGCAGTATTTT.

The J gene is TRBJ1-6, the V gene TRBV30, with a weak D call TRBD1 (6 bases). With 3 bases removed from V and 6 bases from J, the gap between germline ends came to 21 bases. This CDR3 contains 17 residues. CDR1 and CDR2 from the germline V gene are GTSNPN and SVGIG (reference sequence). The CDR3 sequence: CAWSGPHRDTSNSPLHF. The CDR3 DNA follows: TGTGCCTGGAGCGGGCCCCACCGGGACACCTCTAATTCACCCCTCCACTTT.

In DNA, the CDR3 is TGTGCCAGCAGCTTGGGAGGGGGCCAATCACCCCTCCACTTT. Translated: CASSLGGGQSPLHF. The chain employs TRBV5-6 and TRBJ1-6, with TRBD1 matching over 7 bases. The V segment lost 0 bases and the J segment 10 bases; nucleotides outside the gene matches: 4. The CDR3 is made up of 14 amino acids. The V gene's germline CDR1 is SGHDT and CDR2 YYEEEE.